Below are 22 T cell receptor beta chains sequenced from a single sample in a study of T cell responses to AZD1222 COVID-19 vaccine. Produced via immunoSEQ multiplex PCR; TCRdb's table is partial and in-frame only. The sample holds 130,000 or so clones, roughly 93% seen once. Sequencing used peripheral blood, obtained on day 0 of MenACWY control vaccination. These receptors were obtained from an adult in good health.

This chain connects TRBV6-5 to TRBJ2-1; D could derive from TRBD1 or TRBD2 (5 bases each). The CDR3 consists of 13 residues. Trimming pared 11 bases from V and 7 bases from J, leaving 18 bases between. Germline loops: CDR1 MNHEY, CDR2 SVGAGI. CDR3 region: CASGRRTRNEQFF. CDR3 nucleotide sequence: TGTGCCTCCGGGCGGAGGACAAGGAATGAGCAGTTCTTC.

V usage is TRBV7-9 and J usage is TRBJ1-2; D might be TRBD1 (6 bases). The germline V gene encodes CDR1 SEHNR and CDR2 FQNEAQ (reference sequence). The CDR3 consists of 15 residues. V was pared by 0 bases and J by 5 bases, with 13 bases between. The CDR3 is CASSLATDRPYGYTF. The CDR3 nucleotides read TGTGCCAGCAGCTTAGCTACCGACAGGCCGTATGGCTACACCTTC. Drawing the rest from reference TRBV7-9 and TRBJ1-2, the complete variable domain is DTGVSQNPRHKITKRGQNVTFRCDPISEHNRLYWYRQTLGQGPEFLTYFQNEAQLEKSRLLSDRFSAERPKGSFSTLEIQRTEQGDSAMYLCASSLATDRPYGYTFGSGTRLTVV.

The chain recombines TRBV6-5 with TRBJ1-1, with D maybe TRBD1 (5 bases). In germline, CDR1 is MNHEY, CDR2 SVGAGI. Trimming shortened V by 5 bases and J by 4 bases, and 17 bases separated the two germline ends. There are 15 residues in the CDR3. The CDR3 is CASSLGTGGFTEAFF. CDR3 sequence (DNA): TGTGCCAGCAGTCTAGGGACGGGTGGGTTCACTGAAGCTTTCTTT.

This CDR3 reads CASSVAGTGHEAFF. The CDR3 nucleotides are TGTGCCAGCAGCGTAGCCGGGACAGGGCATGAAGCTTTCTTT. V is TRBV9 and J is TRBJ1-1; 9 bases match TRBD1. This CDR3 is 14 amino acids long. Looked up from germline, CDR1 is SGDLS and CDR2 is YYNGEE. After removal of 0 bases from V and 7 bases from J, the junction contained 4 bases not matched to a gene. The full variable domain, its missing parts supplied by reference TRBV9 and TRBJ1-1, is DSGVTQTPKHLITATGQRVTLRCSPRSGDLSVYWYQQSLDQGLQFLIQYYNGEERAKGNILERFSAQQFPDLHSELNLSSLELGDSALYFCASSVAGTGHEAFFGQGTRLTVV.

This rearrangement joins TRBV15 to TRBJ1-1; D gene unclear. Trimming removed 1 base from V and 3 bases from J, with 15 bases in between. The CDR3 contains 16 residues. The germline gives CDR1 LNHNV, CDR2 YYDKDF (reference sequence). The DNA of the CDR3 is TGTGCCACCAGCAGAGTAGGGAAATCATGGGACACTGAAGCTTTCTTT. This sequence encodes CATSRVGKSWDTEAFF.

Regarding this clone: A junction end diverges from the germline sequence, so it may reflect a read error. This rearrangement joins TRBV9 to TRBJ1-2; D is possibly TRBD1 (6 bases). The CDR3 totals 13 residues. CDR1 SGDLS and CDR2 YYNGEE come from the germline V gene. The CDR3 DNA reads as TGTGCCAGCAGCAACGGACAGAACTATGGCTGCACCTTC. Residues: CASSNGQNYGCTF.

This sequence joins TRBV7-2 and TRBJ2-3, with D hard to call. V dropped 1 base and J dropped 2 bases, with 7 bases sitting between them. This CDR3 is built from 14 residues. Germline V CDR1 and CDR2: SGHTA, FQGNSA. The CDR3 DNA is TGTGCCAGCAGCTTAGACCACCACACAGATACGCAGTATTTT. Amino acid sequence: CASSLDHHTDTQYF. The variable domain in full, with the rest retrieved from reference TRBV7-2 and TRBJ2-3, is GAGVSQSPSNKVTEKGKDVELRCDPISGHTALYWYRQSLGQGLEFLIYFQGNSAPDKSGLPSDRFSAERTGGSVSTLTIQRTQQEDSAVYLCASSLDHHTDTQYFGPGTRLTVL.

The rearrangement uses TRBV28 and TRBJ2-7; D uncertain. The CDR3 sequence is 14 residues long. The germline V and J ends were trimmed by 5 bases and 7 bases, with 18 bases remaining between them. Germline assignment: CDR1 MDHEN and CDR2 SYDVKM. DNA for the CDR3: TGTGCCAGCAGTCCCTTTCCCGGCGCGCCGGAGCAGTACTTC. It encodes CASSPFPGAPEQYF.

The J gene is TRBJ1-3, the V gene TRBV7-9, with D uncertain. The V end was cut by 5 bases, the J end by 0 bases, with 8 bases between. The CDR3 is 14 amino acids. Germline V gene sequence: CDR1 SEHNR, CDR2 FQNEAQ (reference sequence). CDR3 DNA sequence: TGTGCCAGCAGCGAGGGAATCTCTGGAAACACCATATATTTT. The encoded protein is CASSEGISGNTIYF.

V usage is TRBV6-5 and J usage is TRBJ2-2; possible D gene TRBD2, 6 bases. V lost 0 bases and J lost 6, with 11 bases in between. Germline CDR1 is MNHEY and CDR2 is SVGAGI. This CDR3 has 15 residues. The CDR3 sequence is CASSYSPPSAGELFF. CDR3 coding DNA: TGTGCCAGCAGTTACTCCCCTCCTAGCGCCGGGGAGCTGTTTTTT.

The rearrangement joins TRBV19 to TRBJ1-1; possible D gene TRBD1, 5 bases. V lost 6 bases and J lost 0, with 11 bases in between. This CDR3 region has 14 residues. Germline CDR1 LNHDA, CDR2 SQIVND (reference sequence). The CDR3 region has the DNA TGTGCCAGTAGCCAGGGCATTGTGAACACTGAAGCTTTCTTT. Translated, it gives CASSQGIVNTEAFF.

This rearrangement joins TRBV2 to TRBJ1-1; D is unclear. CDR3 length equals 13 residues. Germline lookup yields CDR1 SNHLY and CDR2 FYNNEI. Deletions cut 3 bases from V and 6 bases from J, with 11 bases between. The CDR3 sequence is CASSDRFVSEAFF. The CDR3 nucleotides read TGTGCCAGCAGTGACAGGTTCGTCTCTGAAGCTTTCTTT.

The chain is built from TRBV29-1 and TRBJ1-1, with D possibly matching TRBD1 (6 bases). Deletions cut 4 bases from V and 5 bases from J, with 11 bases between. The CDR3 runs 12 residues. From germline, CDR1 is SQVTM and CDR2 ANQGSEA. CDR3 bases: TGCAGCGTTGTTCCAGGGGTGACTGAAGCTTTCTTT. This translates into CSVVPGVTEAFF.

The CDR3 loop reads CASSLQGSTEAFF. The CDR3 bases are TGTGCCAGCAGCTTACAGGGGAGCACTGAAGCTTTCTTT. J is TRBJ1-1 and V is TRBV7-8; tentatively, D is TRBD1 (6 bases). This CDR3 spans 13 amino acids. Germline CDR1 is SGHVS and CDR2 is FQNEAQ. V was pared by 2 bases and J by 4 bases, with 8 bases between.

The chain's CDR3 is CASSLNGANTGELFF. The CDR3 DNA reads as TGTGCCAGCAGTTTAAACGGCGCGAACACCGGGGAGCTGTTTTTT. This chain connects TRBV28 to TRBJ2-2, with no clear D. Germline V CDR1 and CDR2: MDHEN, SYDVKM. Between the trimmed V and J ends, which lost 2 bases and 0 bases, there was a span of 7 bases. The CDR3 length is 15 residues.

The CDR3 is CASSQELFGQGSYEQYF. The CDR3 nucleotides are TGCGCCAGCAGCCAGGAGTTGTTCGGACAGGGTTCCTACGAGCAGTACTTC. The rearrangement joins TRBV4-1 to TRBJ2-7; 8 bases match TRBD1. The CDR3 loop spans 17 amino acids. The germline gives CDR1 MGHRA, CDR2 YSYEKL. V lost 3 bases, J lost 1 base, and 11 bases stayed unmatched.

The chain employs TRBV3-1 (or the pseudogene TRBV3-2) and TRBJ2-1, with unresolved D. Trimming took 4 bases from V and 10 from J, leaving 17 bases between them. The germline CDR1 and CDR2 sequences are LGHDT and YNNKEL (reference sequence). This CDR3 has 14 residues. The CDR3 loop reads CASSPWKGRPEQFF. CDR3 sequence (DNA): TGTGCCAGCAGCCCCTGGAAGGGCCGCCCCGAGCAGTTCTTC.

The V call is TRBV24-1, the J call TRBJ1-4; no reliable D call. From germline, CDR1 is KGHDR and CDR2 SFDVKD. The CDR3 contains 11 residues. V lost 6 bases and J 6 bases, leaving 4 bases between the germline ends. CDR3 protein: CATSLDEKLFF. CDR3 nucleotide sequence: TGTGCCACCAGTCTGGATGAAAAACTGTTTTTT.

This chain connects TRBV9 to TRBJ1-2; D unresolved. The CDR3 length is 16 residues. Germline CDR1 SGDLS, CDR2 YYNGEE. The V end was cut by 0 bases, the J end by 2 bases, with 14 bases between. The CDR3 DNA follows: TGTGCCAGCAGCGTAGATCACAGTCCAGCGAACTATGGCTACACCTTC. Protein: CASSVDHSPANYGYTF.

This chain connects TRBV6-5 to TRBJ2-7, with D perhaps TRBD1 or TRBD2 (5 bases each). From germline, CDR1 is MNHEY and CDR2 SVGAGI. V was trimmed by 6 bases and J by 3 bases, leaving 18 bases between them. This CDR3 spans 15 amino acids. The CDR3 nucleotides are TGTGCCAGCAGCACTTTATGGCAGGGAGACTACGAGCAGTACTTC. This encodes CASSTLWQGDYEQYF.

V usage is TRBV7-9 and J usage is TRBJ1-6, with 7 nucleotides matching TRBD1. CDR1 is SEHNR and CDR2 is FQNEAQ in the germline V gene (reference sequence). The J segment lost 7 bases and the V segment lost 5 bases, leaving 8 bases of the junction unmatched. CDR3 length: 15 residues. The CDR3 region has the DNA TGTGCCAGCAGCAAAAGACAGGGTGGAAATTCACCCCTCCACTTT. Its translation: CASSKRQGGNSPLHF.

This clone was recorded only once. CDR3: CASRVSVGAGQPQHF. The CDR3 DNA reads as TGCGCCAGCAGGGTCAGCGTGGGGGCAGGGCAGCCCCAGCATTTT. V and J are TRBV5-1 and TRBJ1-5, with a weak D call TRBD1 (6 bases). The germline gives CDR1 SGHRS, CDR2 YFSETQ. V gave up 5 bases and J gave up 7 bases, with 19 bases separating them. The CDR3 is 15 residues long.